This T cell receptor (beta chain) was found in a study of control samples from healthy donors and cancer patients. The data were produced by immunoSEQ multiplex PCR, yet TCRdb's version contains in-frame clones alone and is incomplete. The sample carries around 76,000 clones, 89% recorded once. CDR1 and CDR2 (germline): SNHLY, FYNNEI. V lost 6 bases and J lost 6; bases outside the gene matches: 5. This CDR3 is built from 14 residues. The rearrangement uses TRBV2 and TRBJ2-2; 9 positions match TRBD1. The sample comprised PBMCs. The source of this sequence is a woman between 45 and 65 years old with colorectal cancer. The CDR3 DNA reads TGTGCCAGCAGCGGGGACAGGGCCGCCGGGGAGCTGTTTTTT. Amino acids: CASSGDRAAGELFF. Full variable domain (outside the CDR3, taken from reference TRBV2 and TRBJ2-2): EPEVTQTPSHQVTQMGQEVILRCVPISNHLYFYWYRQILGQKVEFLVSFYNNEISEKSEIFDDQFSVERPDGSNFTLKIRSTKLEDSAMYFCASSGDRAAGELFFGEGSRLTVL.